This T cell receptor beta chain was found in a study of blood T cell repertoires in COVID-19. Study-level information: Collection of acute and convalescent COVID-19 samples took place in the United States, Italy and Spain. PBMCs, B-cell-depleted T cells, or T cells were the source of the cDNA or gDNA that made up the material.

Per the study methods: Cell counts per sample came from amplifying reference gene primers. Clones were sequenced by immunoSEQ multiplex PCR, and TCRdb holds only the in-frame ones, with some missing. The V and J calls and clone size are taken from that table; D and trimming were inferred from the DNA. In the table there are roughly 79,000 clones, roughly nine tenths of which are singletons. This CDR3 contains 15 residues. Trimming stripped 6 bases from V and 4 bases from J, with 18 bases between. From germline, CDR1 is KGHSH and CDR2 LQKENI. This receptor was taken from a woman of 80 years or more with active or convalescent COVID-19. The specimen was peripheral blood. The chain links TRBV18 to TRBJ1-2; D gene uncertain. CDR3: CASSRGLGGGYGYTF. Here the CDR3 DNA reads TGTGCCAGCTCGCGGGGATTGGGAGGCGGCTATGGCTACACCTTC.